Listed here are 7 T cell receptor beta chains from one sample, sequenced in a study of technical replicates of blood from several donors. Here immunoSEQ multiplex PCR was the method, and the copy in TCRdb shows in-frame clones only, minus some. This table has 65,000 to 90,000 clones, around 93% appearing once. The sequenced sample was T cells isolated from PBMCs. The receptors were gathered from a human donor in good health.

The chain joins TRBV6-1 to TRBJ1-5; maybe TRBD1 (5 bases). Germline V CDR1 and CDR2: MNHNS, SASEGT. The CDR3 consists of 15 residues. V was clipped by 0 bases and J by 3 bases, with 9 bases between them. The CDR3: CASSEAGGVNQPQHF. Written as DNA, the CDR3 is TGTGCCAGCAGTGAAGCCGGGGGAGTCAATCAGCCCCAGCATTTT.

The chain uses TRBV5-4 and TRBJ2-3; a possible D gene is TRBD2 (6 bases). The germline V gene has CDR1 SGHNT and CDR2 YYREEE (reference sequence). V lost 3 bases to trimming and J lost 0 bases, with 11 bases between them. The CDR3 has 15 residues. The CDR3 sequence: CASSYSSVSTDTQYF. CDR3 in DNA: TGTGCCAGCAGCTACTCTAGCGTCAGCACAGATACGCAGTATTTT.

CDR3 amino acids: CASHGGLNSPLHF. The CDR3 bases are TGTGCCAGCCACGGAGGATTGAATTCACCCCTCCACTTT. The genes are TRBV6-5 and TRBJ1-6, with D unresolved. The germline CDR1 and CDR2 sequences are MNHEY and SVGAGI. This CDR3 is built from 13 residues. Trimming stripped 8 bases from V and 7 bases from J, with 12 bases between.

The chain couples TRBV21-1 to TRBJ1-2; TRBD1 is taken as the D call from the table, unchecked against the DNA. TRBV21-1 is a pseudogene locus. This CDR3 comprises 12 residues. CDR3 protein: CASNPQGDGYTF. The DNA of the CDR3 is TGTGCCAGCAACCCACAGGGGGATGGCTACACCTTC.

This chain uses TRBV7-6 with TRBJ2-3; D ambiguous. Germline V CDR1 and CDR2: SGHVS, FNYEAQ. Trimming took off 2 bases at V and 14 bases at J, with 17 bases between the two ends. This CDR3 has 13 residues. CDR3 DNA sequence: TGTGCCAGCAGCTTATCCCGGGTTCTCCCGGGGTATTTT. Translated, it gives CASSLSRVLPGYF.

This rearrangement joins TRBV28 to TRBJ2-1; a possible D gene is TRBD2 (5 bases). Germline V gene sequence: CDR1 MDHEN, CDR2 SYDVKM. The CDR3 covers 14 residues. The V end lost 7 bases, the J end lost 0 bases, and 10 bases lay between the germline ends. CDR3 loop: CASMVASSYNEQFF. In DNA form, the CDR3 reads TGTGCCAGCATGGTAGCGAGCTCCTACAATGAGCAGTTCTTC. The full variable domain, completed using reference TRBV28 and TRBJ2-1, is DVKVTQSSRYLVKRTGEKVFLECVQDMDHENMFWYRQDPGLGLRLIYFSYDVKMKEKGDIPEGYSVSREKKERFSLILESASTNQTSMYLCASMVASSYNEQFFGPGTRLTVL.

V gene TRBV28 combines with J gene TRBJ2-5, with 7 bases matching TRBD2. The CDR3 contains 15 residues. Germline lookup yields CDR1 MDHEN and CDR2 SYDVKM. Trimming at V came to 3 bases and at J to 3 bases, leaving 7 bases not matched to a gene. As DNA, the CDR3 is TGTGCCAGCAGTTTTCGCCAGGGAGGGAAAGAGACCCAGTACTTC. Translating gives CASSFRQGGKETQYF.